The 16 T cell receptor beta chains reported below all come from one sample, sequenced in a study of neoadjuvant anti-PD-1 for oral cavity cancer (dated by TCRdb to 2020 to 2023). Library preparation used the immunoSEQ multiplex PCR assay. TCRdb re-hosts the immuneACCESS table, in-frame sequences only. Its copies lack some clones; in the studies checked, an unresolved V gene accounts for under half of them, and the cause for the rest is not known. The sample contains under 10,000 clones, about 66% of them found a single time. The top ten clones comprise roughly 8.3% of the sample. According to the study, the label for this sample's time point signals: before neoadjuvant nivolumab. Source: tumor tissue, taken before nivolumab (anti-PD-1) treatment. These receptors all stem from a person between 40 and 79 years old with oral cavity squamous cell carcinoma.

The chain links TRBV14 to TRBJ1-5; no reliable D call. This CDR3 has 13 amino acids. The V and J ends lost 3 bases and 7 bases respectively, with 10 bases between them. Germline values: CDR1 SGHDN, CDR2 FVKESK. CDR3 bases: TGTGCCAGCAGCCAGGGGTTGCGGCAGCCCCAGCATTTT. Protein sequence: CASSQGLRQPQHF.

This chain connects TRBV18 to TRBJ2-1; no definite D call. The CDR3 sequence is 16 residues long. Per germline, CDR1 KGHSH and CDR2 LQKENI. V lost 2 bases, J lost 5 bases, and 16 bases lay in between. The CDR3 here is CASSPEIRSSHNEQFF. CDR3 coding DNA: TGTGCCAGCTCACCAGAAATACGGTCAAGTCACAATGAGCAGTTCTTC.

This clone occurred a few times. The chain couples TRBV4-2 to TRBJ2-2, with D perhaps given as TRBD1 or TRBD2 (5 bases each). The CDR3 length is 16 residues. The germline V gene encodes CDR1 LGHNA and CDR2 YNFKEQ. V shed 0 bases and J shed 3 bases, with 11 bases lying between them. CDR3 loop: CASSQEGERHTGELFF. The CDR3 nucleotides read TGTGCCAGCAGCCAAGAGGGGGAAAGGCACACCGGGGAGCTGTTTTTT.

The rearrangement uses TRBV4-2 and TRBJ1-4; 9 nucleotides agree with TRBD1. The length of the CDR3 is 15 residues. After removal of 1 base from V and 5 bases from J, the junction contained 2 bases not matched to a gene. Germline V lookup: CDR1 LGHNA, CDR2 YNFKEQ. The CDR3 DNA reads as TGTGCCAGCAGCCAAGGCGGACAGGGGAATGAAAAACTGTTTTTT. It yields the protein CASSQGGQGNEKLFF.

The chain carries TRBV7-3 and TRBJ2-1, with 9 bases matching TRBD2. The CDR3 consists of 15 residues. With 5 bases clipped from V and 9 bases from J, the junction kept 11 bases outside the gene matches. Germline assignment: CDR1 SGHTA and CDR2 FQGTGA. CDR3 in amino acids: CASSPIPAGGSEQFF. Here the CDR3 DNA reads TGTGCCAGCAGCCCGATACCAGCGGGAGGATCTGAGCAGTTCTTC.

The V call is TRBV5-1, the J call TRBJ2-5; unclear D gene. Trimming pared 1 base from V and 5 bases from J, leaving 12 bases between. There are 14 residues in the CDR3. Germline CDR1 SGHRS, CDR2 YFSETQ. CDR3 bases: TGCGCCAGCAGCTTGTCCCCAAAACCGGAGACCCAGTACTTC. Protein product: CASSLSPKPETQYF.

The chain has TRBV7-9 and TRBJ1-1, with D unclear. This CDR3 comprises 13 residues. Germline V gene data show CDR1 as SEHNR and CDR2 as FQNEAQ (reference sequence). The V and J ends lost 6 bases and 11 bases respectively, with 19 bases between them. In nucleotides, the CDR3 is TGTGCCAGCAGGTCGGGATCCCTTACCCGCGCTTTCTTT. It translates to CASRSGSLTRAFF.

The chain recombines TRBV27 with TRBJ2-7; D not certain. The CDR3 runs 13 residues. Trimming took off 2 bases at V and 2 bases at J, with 7 bases between the two ends. Germline CDR1 is MNHEY and CDR2 is SMNVEV (reference sequence). CDR3 sequence: CASSLGYTYEQYF. The CDR3 DNA reads as TGTGCCAGCAGTTTAGGCTATACCTACGAGCAGTACTTC.

This clone came up once. The chain combines TRBV6-6 with TRBJ1-1; D is unclear. This CDR3 is 12 amino acids long. Germline V lookup: CDR1 MNHNY, CDR2 SVGAGI (reference sequence). V lost 4 bases and J lost 8, with 11 bases in between. In DNA form, the CDR3 reads TGTGCCAGCAGTTTAGGCGAGAGAGAAGCTTTCTTT. Translation: CASSLGEREAFF.

This rearrangement joins TRBV19 to TRBJ2-1; D unclear. CDR1 and CDR2 (germline): LNHDA, SQIVND (reference sequence). V was trimmed by 1 base and J by 2 bases, leaving 12 bases between them. This CDR3 is 16 amino acids long. The CDR3 sequence: CASSIARAPPYNEQFF. For the CDR3, the DNA is TGTGCCAGTAGTATAGCCCGGGCACCGCCCTACAATGAGCAGTTCTTC.

J is TRBJ2-3 and V is TRBV7-9; TRBD1 is a possible D gene (5 bases). V was trimmed by 2 bases and J by 0 bases, leaving 6 bases between them. Per the germline V gene, CDR1 is SEHNR and CDR2 is FQNEAQ (reference sequence). The CDR3 has 14 residues. The CDR3 sequence: CASSLPGSTDTQYF. The CDR3 bases are TGTGCCAGCAGCTTACCAGGGAGCACAGATACGCAGTATTTT.

V is TRBV6-5 and J is TRBJ1-1; no definite D call. The V end lost 6 bases, the J end lost 0 bases, and 11 bases lay between the germline ends. Germline CDR1 reads MNHEY; CDR2 reads SVGAGI. The CDR3 has 14 amino acids. The CDR3 loop is CASSRSGVNTEAFF. CDR3 bases: TGTGCCAGCAGCCGGTCTGGGGTGAACACTGAAGCTTTCTTT.

The chain joins TRBV6-6 to TRBJ1-1; the D is unclear. V was clipped by 8 bases and J by 4 bases, with 11 bases between them. Germline V lookup: CDR1 MNHNY, CDR2 SVGAGI (reference sequence). The CDR3 extends over 12 amino acids. CDR3 protein: CASEGLGTEAFF. CDR3 coding DNA: TGTGCCAGCGAGGGATTGGGCACTGAAGCTTTCTTT.

This rearrangement joins TRBV2 to TRBJ1-1; a possible D gene is TRBD1 (6 bases). The V gene's germline CDR1 is SNHLY and CDR2 FYNNEI. This CDR3 comprises 13 residues. V dropped 8 bases and J dropped 4 bases, with 14 bases sitting between them. CDR3 loop: CASAGPGATEAFF. Written as DNA, the CDR3 is TGTGCCAGCGCAGGACCGGGGGCCACTGAAGCTTTCTTT.

V and J are TRBV5-4 and TRBJ2-4; D remains unclear. Germline loops: CDR1 SGHNT, CDR2 YYREEE (reference sequence). The V end lost 0 bases, the J end lost 3 bases, and 13 bases lay between the germline ends. The CDR3 loop spans 16 amino acids. For the CDR3, the DNA is TGTGCCAGCAGCTTGGCCCCCGATTTAGGCAAAAACATTCAGTACTTC. Protein sequence: CASSLAPDLGKNIQYF.

V is TRBV4-2 and J is TRBJ2-1; weak D call: TRBD1 (6 bases). The ends were cut back, 0 bases at V and 3 bases at J, with 6 bases in the middle. Germline lookup yields CDR1 LGHNA and CDR2 YNFKEQ. The CDR3 covers 14 residues. CDR3 amino acids: CASSQEDSYNEQFF. The CDR3 bases are TGTGCCAGCAGCCAAGAGGACAGCTACAATGAGCAGTTCTTC.